This TCR beta chain was sequenced for a study of metastatic and nonmetastatic thyroid tumors. Study-wide results and caveats: It was reported that TCR beta diversity was significantly higher in malignant thyroid tumors than benign nodules, in blood and tumor.

Nobody among the patients had been given any treatment before thyroid surgery. TCRdb re-called the PCR reads via MiXCR. The sample contains 21,000 or so clones, approximately 20% of which appear only once. As regards this clone: Antigen specificity is unknown. Mismatch with germline at one junction end may stem from a read error.

The CDR3 is 15 amino acids. Germline CDR1 DFQATT, CDR2 SNEGSKA (reference sequence). Sequenced input: blood. This chain connects TRBV20-1 to TRBJ2-2; D assignment may be TRBD1 or TRBD2 (5 bases each). The sequence derives from a male donor with papillary thyroid cancer or a benign thyroid nodule (not recorded which). Some clones in this sample may be carry-over from other donors' samples. This chain's CDR3 is CSARDFGGDTGELFF. CDR3 DNA: TGCAGTGCTAGAGATTTTGGGGGAGACACCGGGGAGTTGTTTTTT.